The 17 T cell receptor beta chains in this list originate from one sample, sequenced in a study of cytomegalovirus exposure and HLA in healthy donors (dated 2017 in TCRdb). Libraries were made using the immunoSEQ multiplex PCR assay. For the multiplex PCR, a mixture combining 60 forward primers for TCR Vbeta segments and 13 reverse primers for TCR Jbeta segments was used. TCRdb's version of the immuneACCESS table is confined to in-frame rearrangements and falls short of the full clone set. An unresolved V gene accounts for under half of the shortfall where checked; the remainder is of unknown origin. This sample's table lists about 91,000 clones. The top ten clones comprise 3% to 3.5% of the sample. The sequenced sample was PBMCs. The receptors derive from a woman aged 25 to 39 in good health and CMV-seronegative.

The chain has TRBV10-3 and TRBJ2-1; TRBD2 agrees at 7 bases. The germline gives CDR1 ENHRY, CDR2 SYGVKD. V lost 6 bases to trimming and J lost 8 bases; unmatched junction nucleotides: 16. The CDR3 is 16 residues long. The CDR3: CAISPRGAGTLHEQFF. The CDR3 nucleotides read TGTGCCATCAGCCCAAGGGGAGCGGGAACCCTACATGAGCAGTTCTTC.

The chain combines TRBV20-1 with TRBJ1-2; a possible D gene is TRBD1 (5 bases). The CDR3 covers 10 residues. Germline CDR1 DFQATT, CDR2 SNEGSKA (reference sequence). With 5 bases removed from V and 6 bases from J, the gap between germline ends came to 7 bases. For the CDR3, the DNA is TGCAGTGCTGTAGGGGATGGCTACACCTTC. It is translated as CSAVGDGYTF.

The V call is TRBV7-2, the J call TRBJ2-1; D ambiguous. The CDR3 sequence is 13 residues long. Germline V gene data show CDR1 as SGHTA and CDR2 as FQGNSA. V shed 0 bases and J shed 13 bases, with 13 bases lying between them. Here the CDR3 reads CASSLALERKQFF. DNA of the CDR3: TGTGCCAGCAGCTTAGCCCTAGAGCGTAAACAGTTCTTC.

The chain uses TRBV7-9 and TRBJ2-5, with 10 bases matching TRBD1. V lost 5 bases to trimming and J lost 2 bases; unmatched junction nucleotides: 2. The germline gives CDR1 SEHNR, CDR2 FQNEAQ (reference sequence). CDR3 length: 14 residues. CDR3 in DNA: TGTGCCAGCAGCGGGACAGGGGAACAAGAGACCCAGTACTTC. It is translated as CASSGTGEQETQYF.

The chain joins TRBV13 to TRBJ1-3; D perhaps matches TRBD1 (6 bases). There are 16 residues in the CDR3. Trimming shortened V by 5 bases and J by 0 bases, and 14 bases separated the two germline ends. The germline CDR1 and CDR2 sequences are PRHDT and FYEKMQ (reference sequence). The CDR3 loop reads CASSLGGGASGNTIYF. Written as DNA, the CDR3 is TGTGCCAGCAGCCTCGGGGGGGGCGCCTCTGGAAACACCATATATTTT.

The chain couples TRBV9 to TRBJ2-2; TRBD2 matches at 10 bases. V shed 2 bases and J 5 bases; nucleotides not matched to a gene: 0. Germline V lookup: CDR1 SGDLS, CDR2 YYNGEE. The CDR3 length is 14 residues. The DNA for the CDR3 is TGTGCCAGCAGCGTGACTAGCGGGACCGGGGAGCTGTTTTTT. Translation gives CASSVTSGTGELFF.

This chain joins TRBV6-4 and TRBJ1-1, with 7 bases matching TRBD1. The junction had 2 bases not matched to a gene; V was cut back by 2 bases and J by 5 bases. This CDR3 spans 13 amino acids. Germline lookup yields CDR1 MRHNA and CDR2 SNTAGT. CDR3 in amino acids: CASSDQQGTEAFF. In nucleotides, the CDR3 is TGTGCCAGCAGTGACCAACAGGGGACTGAAGCTTTCTTT.

CDR3 residues: CASSPRTGMDNEKLFF. CDR3 in DNA: TGTGCCAGCTCACCACGAACAGGGATGGACAATGAAAAACTGTTTTTT. The chain links TRBV18 to TRBJ1-4, with D perhaps matching TRBD1 (6 bases). Looked up from germline, CDR1 is KGHSH and CDR2 is LQKENI. The CDR3 totals 16 residues. V lost 1 base to trimming and J lost 5 bases, with 14 bases between them.

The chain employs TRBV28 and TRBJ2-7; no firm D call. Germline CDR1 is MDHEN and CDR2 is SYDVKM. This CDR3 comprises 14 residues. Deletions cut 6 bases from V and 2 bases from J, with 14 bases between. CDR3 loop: CASSRLGSTYEQYF. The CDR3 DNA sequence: TGTGCCAGCAGCCGACTGGGTAGTACCTACGAGCAGTACTTC.

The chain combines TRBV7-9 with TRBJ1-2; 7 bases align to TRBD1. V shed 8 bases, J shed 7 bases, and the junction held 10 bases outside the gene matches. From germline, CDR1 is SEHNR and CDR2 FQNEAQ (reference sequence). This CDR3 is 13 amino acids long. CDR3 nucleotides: TGTGCCAGCGCGCAGACAGGGTTCGGTGGCTACACCTTC. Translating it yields CASAQTGFGGYTF.

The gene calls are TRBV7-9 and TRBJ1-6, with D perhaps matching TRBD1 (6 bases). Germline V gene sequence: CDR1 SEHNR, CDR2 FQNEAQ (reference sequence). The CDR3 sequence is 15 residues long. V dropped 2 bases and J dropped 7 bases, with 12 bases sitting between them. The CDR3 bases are TGTGCCAGCAGCTTAATGGCAGGGGAGAATTCACCCCTCCACTTT. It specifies CASSLMAGENSPLHF.

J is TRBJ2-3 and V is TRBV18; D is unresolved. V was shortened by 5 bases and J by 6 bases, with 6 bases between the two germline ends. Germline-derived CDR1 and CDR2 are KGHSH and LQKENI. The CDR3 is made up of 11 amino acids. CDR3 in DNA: TGTGCCAGCTCAGCAGCGGATACGCAGTATTTT. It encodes CASSAADTQYF.

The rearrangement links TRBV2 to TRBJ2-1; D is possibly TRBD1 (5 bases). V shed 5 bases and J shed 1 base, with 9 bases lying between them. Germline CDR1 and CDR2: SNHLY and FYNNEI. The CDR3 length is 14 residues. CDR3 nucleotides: TGTGCCAGCAGTTACAGGCAATCCTACAATGAGCAGTTCTTC. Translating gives CASSYRQSYNEQFF.

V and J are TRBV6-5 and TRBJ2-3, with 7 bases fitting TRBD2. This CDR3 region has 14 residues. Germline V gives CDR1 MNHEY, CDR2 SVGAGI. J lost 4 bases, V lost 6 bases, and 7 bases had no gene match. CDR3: CASSPGRAADTQYF. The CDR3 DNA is TGTGCCAGCAGCCCGGGGAGGGCCGCAGATACGCAGTATTTT.

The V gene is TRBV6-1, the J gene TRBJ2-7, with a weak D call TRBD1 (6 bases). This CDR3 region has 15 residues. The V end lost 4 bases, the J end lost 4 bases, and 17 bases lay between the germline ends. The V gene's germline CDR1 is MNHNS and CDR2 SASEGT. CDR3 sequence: CASSVGLDRVYEQYF. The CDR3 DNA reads TGTGCCAGCAGTGTCGGTCTGGACAGAGTTTACGAGCAGTACTTC.

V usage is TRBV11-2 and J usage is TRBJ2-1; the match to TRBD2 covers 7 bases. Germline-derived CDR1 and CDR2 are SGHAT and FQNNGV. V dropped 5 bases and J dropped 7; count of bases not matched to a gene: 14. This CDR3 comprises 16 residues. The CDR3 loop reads CASSHYEGGPGNEQFF. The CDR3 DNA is TGTGCCAGCAGCCACTATGAGGGAGGGCCGGGTAATGAGCAGTTCTTC. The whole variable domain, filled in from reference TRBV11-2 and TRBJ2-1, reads EAGVAQSPRYKIIEKRQSVAFWCNPISGHATLYWYQQILGQGPKLLIQFQNNGVVDDSQLPKDRFSAERLKGVDSTLKIQPAKLEDSAVYLCASSHYEGGPGNEQFFGPGTRLTVL.

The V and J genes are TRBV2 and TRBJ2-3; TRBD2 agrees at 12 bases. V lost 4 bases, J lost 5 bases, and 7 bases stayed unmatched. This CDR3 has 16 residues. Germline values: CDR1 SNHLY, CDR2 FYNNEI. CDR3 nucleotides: TGTGCCAGCAGTGCAAGACTAGCGGGAGAGAAAGATACGCAGTATTTT. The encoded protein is CASSARLAGEKDTQYF.